This TCR beta chain was observed in a study of cytomegalovirus exposure and HLA in healthy donors. Whole-study results and caveats: When a later analysis was performed, an Asian-associated ancestry cluster reportedly had fewer N-insertions than the approximately 690-donor mean. In a later analysis, common viral pathogens appeared linked to several of the most significant clusters. Reports showed the classifier diagnosing cytomegalovirus status with high specificity and sensitivity.

Notes on this clone: Antigen specificity is unknown.

13 Jbeta primers and 60 Vbeta primers were used for the PCR. Sequencing was performed with immunoSEQ multiplex PCR; in TCRdb, only in-frame clones are kept and a portion is missing. The data contain 90,000 to 130,000 clones, approximately 80% of them singletons. The TCR comes from a man aged 25-40 years in good health and CMV-seropositive. The sample comprised PBMCs.

The CDR3 DNA reads as TGTGCCAGCAGCTTAGAAGCAGGCGACAACGTAGATGAGCAGTTCTTC. Translation: CASSLEAGDNVDEQFF. This chain connects TRBV7-3 to TRBJ2-1; D gene uncertain. This CDR3 region has 16 residues. Trimming pared 2 bases from V and 8 bases from J, leaving 19 bases between. Germline V gene data show CDR1 as SGHTA and CDR2 as FQGTGA.